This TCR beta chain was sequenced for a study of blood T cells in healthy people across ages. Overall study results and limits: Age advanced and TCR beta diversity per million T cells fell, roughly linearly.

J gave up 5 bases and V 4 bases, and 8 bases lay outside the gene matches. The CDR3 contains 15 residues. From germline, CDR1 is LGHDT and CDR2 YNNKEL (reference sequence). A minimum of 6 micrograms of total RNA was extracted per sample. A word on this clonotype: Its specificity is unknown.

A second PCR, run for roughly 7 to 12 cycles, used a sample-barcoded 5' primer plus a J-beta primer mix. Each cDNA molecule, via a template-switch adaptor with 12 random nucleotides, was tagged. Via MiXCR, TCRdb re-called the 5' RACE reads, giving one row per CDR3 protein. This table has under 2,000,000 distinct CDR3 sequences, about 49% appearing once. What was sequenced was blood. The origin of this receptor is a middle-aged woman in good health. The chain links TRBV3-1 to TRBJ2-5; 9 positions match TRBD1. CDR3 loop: CASSPGQGMRETQYF. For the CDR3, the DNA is TGTGCCAGCAGCCCGGGACAGGGAATGCGGGAGACCCAGTACTTC.